This T cell receptor (beta chain) comes out of a study of T cell clones after liver transplantation. Study observations and caveats: Graft donor-reactive T cells may have migrated into the graft rather than being deleted.

About this clone: Its antigen is as yet unknown.

The CDR3 is 16 residues long. V shed 0 bases and J 6 bases; nucleotides not matched to a gene: 8. Germline assignment: CDR1 SGHTS and CDR2 YDEGEE. Sequencing used immunoSEQ multiplex PCR; TCRdb keeps in-frame clones, though not all of them. The sample holds around 100,000 clones, more than 75% seen once. The clonotype originates from a human donor who received a liver transplant. The sequences come from CD4+ T cells from blood, collected before liver transplant. This sequence joins TRBV5-8 and TRBJ2-3; 9 nucleotides line up with TRBD2. For the CDR3, the DNA is TGTGCCAGCAGCTTGGAGGTGGGACTAGCATTTGATACGCAGTATTTT. This sequence encodes CASSLEVGLAFDTQYF.